This TCR beta chain was identified during a study of T cells in localized non-small cell lung cancer. Study observations and caveats: Highest T cell clonality was seen in uninvolved adjacent lung, surpassing that measured in tumor. Because sequencing included only one region (of the tumor), heterogeneity remains possible. Out of the top 100 tumor clones, a median approximately 50 were seen in adjacent lung. Greater T cell density in blood accompanied longer overall survival.

Details on this clone: Its specificity is unknown.

Germline V gene sequence: CDR1 ENHRY, CDR2 SYGVKD. The CDR3 is 17 residues long. With 1 base clipped from V and 0 bases from J, the junction kept 8 bases outside the gene matches. The table came from immunoSEQ multiplex PCR; TCRdb's copy has only in-frame clones and leaves some out. Counted here are under 150,000 clones, roughly 90% occurring once; the ten biggest clones make up over 1.5%. Here the sequenced sample was peripheral blood, taken before any cancer treatment. The source of this sequence is a female donor at least 60 years old with stage I lung adenocarcinoma. The rearrangement links TRBV10-3 to TRBJ2-7; 8 positions agree with TRBD1. The CDR3 DNA follows: TGTGCCATCAGTGAGTTAGGGACAGGCGCGGCCTCCTACGAGCAGTACTTC. Its translation: CAISELGTGAASYEQYF.